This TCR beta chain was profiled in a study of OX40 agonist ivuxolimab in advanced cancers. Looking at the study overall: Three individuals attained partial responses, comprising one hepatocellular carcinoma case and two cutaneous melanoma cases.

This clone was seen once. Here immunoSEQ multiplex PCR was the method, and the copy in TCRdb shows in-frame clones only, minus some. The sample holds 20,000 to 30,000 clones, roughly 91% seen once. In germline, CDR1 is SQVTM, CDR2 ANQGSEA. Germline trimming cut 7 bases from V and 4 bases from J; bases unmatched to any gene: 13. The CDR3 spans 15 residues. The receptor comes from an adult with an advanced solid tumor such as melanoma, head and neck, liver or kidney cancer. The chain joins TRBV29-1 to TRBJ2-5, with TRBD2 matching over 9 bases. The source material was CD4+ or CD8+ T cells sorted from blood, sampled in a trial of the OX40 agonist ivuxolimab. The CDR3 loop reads CSAAGQRGALETQYF. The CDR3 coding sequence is TGCAGCGCCGCCGGCCAGCGGGGGGCACTAGAGACCCAGTACTTC.